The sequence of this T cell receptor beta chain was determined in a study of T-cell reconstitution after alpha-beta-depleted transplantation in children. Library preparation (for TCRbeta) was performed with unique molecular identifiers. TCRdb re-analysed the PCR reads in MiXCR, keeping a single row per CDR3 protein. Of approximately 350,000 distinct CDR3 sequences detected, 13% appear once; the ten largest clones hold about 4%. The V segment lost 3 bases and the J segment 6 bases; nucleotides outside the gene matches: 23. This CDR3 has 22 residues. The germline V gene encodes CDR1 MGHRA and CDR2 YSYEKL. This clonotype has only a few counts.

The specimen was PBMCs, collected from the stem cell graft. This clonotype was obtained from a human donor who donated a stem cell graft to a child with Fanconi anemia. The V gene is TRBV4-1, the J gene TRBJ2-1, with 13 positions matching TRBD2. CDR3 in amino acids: CASSQYRGEGLAGVRLINEQFF. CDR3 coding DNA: TGCGCCAGCAGCCAGTACAGGGGGGAAGGACTAGCGGGGGTCCGGCTGATCAATGAGCAGTTCTTC.